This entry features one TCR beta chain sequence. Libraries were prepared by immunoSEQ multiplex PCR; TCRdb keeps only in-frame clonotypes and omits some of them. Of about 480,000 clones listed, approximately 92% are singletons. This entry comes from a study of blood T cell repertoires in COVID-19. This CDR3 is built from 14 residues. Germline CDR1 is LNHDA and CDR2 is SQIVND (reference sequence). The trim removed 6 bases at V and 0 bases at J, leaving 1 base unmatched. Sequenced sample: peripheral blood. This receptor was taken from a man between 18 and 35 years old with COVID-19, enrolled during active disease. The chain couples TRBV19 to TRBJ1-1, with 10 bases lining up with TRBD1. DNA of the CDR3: TGTGCCAGTAGGGGGACAGGGGTGAACACTGAAGCTTTCTTT. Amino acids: CASRGTGVNTEAFF.